This is a list of T cell receptor beta chains from one sample in a study of blood T cell repertoires in COVID-19. The data were produced by immunoSEQ multiplex PCR, yet TCRdb's version contains in-frame clones alone and is incomplete. Of 250,000 or so clones in the sample, 70% to 90% are singletons; the top ten hold 6.6%. The sequenced sample consisted of PBMCs or T cells enriched from blood (not recorded which). The receptors derive from a woman aged 45-65 years who had been exposed to COVID-19. CDR3s include the opening cysteine and the closing phenylalanine or tryptophan. Fields, in order: V gene, J gene, clone size, D gene, CDR3 length, CDR3 protein, CDR3 DNA. A D gene is named only where the DNA matches it firmly. Only part of the rows carry a size: once, few, many, or a class if the clone is expanded.

v_call: TRBV4-3
j_call: TRBJ2-5
clone_size: .
d_call: .
cdr3_length: 15
cdr3_aa: CASSQGGGLGETQYF
cdr3_nt: TGCGCCAGCAGCCAAGGAGGCGGCCTTGGAGAGACCCAGTACTTC

v_call: TRBV5-1
j_call: TRBJ2-2
clone_size: .
d_call: .
cdr3_length: 15
cdr3_aa: CASSSGTPNTGELFF
cdr3_nt: TGCGCCAGCAGCTCAGGGACACCGAACACCGGGGAGCTGTTTTTT

v_call: TRBV29-1
j_call: TRBJ2-5
clone_size: .
d_call: .
cdr3_length: 12
cdr3_aa: CSVVRVQETQYF
cdr3_nt: TGCAGCGTTGTGCGGGTGCAAGAGACCCAGTACTTC

v_call: TRBV12-3/TRBV12-4
j_call: TRBJ2-7
clone_size: .
d_call: .
cdr3_length: 12
cdr3_aa: CASSLITYEQYF
cdr3_nt: TGTGCCAGCAGTCTAATCACCTACGAGCAGTACTTC

v_call: TRBV7-6
j_call: TRBJ2-3
clone_size: .
d_call: TRBD2
cdr3_length: 16
cdr3_aa: CASSLKPAGVGDTQYF
cdr3_nt: TGTGCCAGCAGCTTAAAGCCGGCGGGGGTTGGAGATACGCAGTATTTT

v_call: TRBV2
j_call: TRBJ2-2
clone_size: few
d_call: TRBD1
cdr3_length: 15
cdr3_aa: CASRHRDRGTGELFF
cdr3_nt: TGTGCCAGCAGACACCGGGACAGGGGGACCGGGGAGCTGTTTTTT

v_call: TRBV6-5
j_call: TRBJ1-6
clone_size: .
d_call: .
cdr3_length: 15
cdr3_aa: CASSYGWGVNSPLHF
cdr3_nt: TGTGCCAGCAGTTATGGGTGGGGGGTTAATTCACCCCTCCACTTT

v_call: TRBV29-1
j_call: TRBJ1-2
clone_size: .
d_call: TRBD1
cdr3_length: 14
cdr3_aa: CSVEGLDRNYGYTF
cdr3_nt: TGCAGCGTTGAAGGGTTGGACAGGAACTATGGCTACACCTTC

v_call: TRBV5-1
j_call: TRBJ1-1
clone_size: .
d_call: .
cdr3_length: 15
cdr3_aa: CASSLGVGGFLEAFF
cdr3_nt: TGCGCCAGCAGCTTGGGTGTCGGGGGGTTTCTTGAAGCTTTCTTT

v_call: TRBV11-3
j_call: TRBJ2-1
clone_size: few
d_call: TRBD1
cdr3_length: 15
cdr3_aa: CASSLGQGANNEQFF
cdr3_nt: TGTGCCAGCAGCCTTGGACAGGGGGCCAACAATGAGCAGTTCTTC

v_call: TRBV5-1
j_call: TRBJ2-7
clone_size: .
d_call: .
cdr3_length: 15
cdr3_aa: CASSLDGRGTYEQYF
cdr3_nt: TGCGCCAGCAGCTTGGACGGCCGAGGAACCTACGAGCAGTACTTC

v_call: TRBV19
j_call: TRBJ1-2
clone_size: .
d_call: .
cdr3_length: 14
cdr3_aa: CASSIGRVNYGYTF
cdr3_nt: TGTGCCAGTAGTATAGGGAGGGTGAACTATGGCTACACCTTC

v_call: TRBV6-1
j_call: TRBJ2-7
clone_size: .
d_call: .
cdr3_length: 13
cdr3_aa: CASSEEVQGEEYF
cdr3_nt: TGTGCCAGCAGTGAAGAGGTACAGGGAGAAGAGTACTTC

v_call: TRBV7-9
j_call: TRBJ2-7
clone_size: once
d_call: TRBD2
cdr3_length: 11
cdr3_aa: CASSWGGEQYF
cdr3_nt: TGTGCCAGCAGCTGGGGGGGCGAGCAGTACTTC

v_call: TRBV29-1
j_call: TRBJ1-2
clone_size: few
d_call: TRBD1
cdr3_length: 14
cdr3_aa: CSGHRQGSTDGYTF
cdr3_nt: TGCAGCGGGCATAGACAGGGTAGTACAGATGGCTACACCTTC

v_call: TRBV6-2/TRBV6-3
j_call: TRBJ2-7
clone_size: .
d_call: TRBD1
cdr3_length: 14
cdr3_aa: CASSYTGEYYEQYF
cdr3_nt: TGTGCCAGCAGTTATACAGGGGAATACTACGAGCAGTACTTC

v_call: TRBV6-4
j_call: TRBJ2-2
clone_size: .
d_call: .
cdr3_length: 14
cdr3_aa: CASSRDSITGELFF
cdr3_nt: TGTGCCAGCAGTAGGGACTCGATCACCGGGGAGCTGTTTTTT

v_call: TRBV7-8
j_call: TRBJ1-1
clone_size: .
d_call: .
cdr3_length: 15
cdr3_aa: CASSLVAIGNTEAFF
cdr3_nt: TGTGCCAGCAGCTTAGTCGCGATCGGGAACACTGAAGCTTTCTTT

v_call: TRBV12-3/TRBV12-4
j_call: TRBJ1-1
clone_size: .
d_call: .
cdr3_length: 12
cdr3_aa: CASSLARGEAFF
cdr3_nt: TGTGCCAGCAGTTTAGCGCGAGGTGAAGCTTTCTTT

v_call: TRBV5-6
j_call: TRBJ2-7
clone_size: .
d_call: TRBD2
cdr3_length: 15
cdr3_aa: CASSLRGGGASEQYF
cdr3_nt: TGTGCCAGCAGCCTACGCGGCGGGGGGGCAAGTGAGCAGTACTTC

v_call: TRBV7-3
j_call: TRBJ2-7
clone_size: .
d_call: .
cdr3_length: 12
cdr3_aa: CASSVGTGTQYF
cdr3_nt: TGTGCCAGCAGCGTTGGGACTGGGACTCAGTACTTC

v_call: TRBV24-1
j_call: TRBJ2-3
clone_size: .
d_call: .
cdr3_length: 14
cdr3_aa: CATSDLSPRDTQYF
cdr3_nt: TGTGCCACCAGTGATTTATCGCCCAGAGATACGCAGTATTTT

v_call: TRBV29-1
j_call: TRBJ2-1
clone_size: many
d_call: TRBD2
cdr3_length: 14
cdr3_aa: CSVGRSGGYNEQFF
cdr3_nt: TGCAGCGTTGGCAGGAGCGGGGGCTACAATGAGCAGTTCTTC

v_call: TRBV3-1/TRBV3-2
j_call: TRBJ2-5
clone_size: many
d_call: .
cdr3_length: 12
cdr3_aa: CASSQEGRAPDF
cdr3_nt: TGTGCCAGCAGCCAAGAGGGGAGAGCCCCCGACTTC

v_call: TRBV11-2
j_call: TRBJ1-3
clone_size: .
d_call: .
cdr3_length: 15
cdr3_aa: CASSLARYSGNTIYF
cdr3_nt: TGTGCCAGCAGCTTAGCCCGTTACTCTGGAAACACCATATATTTT

v_call: TRBV5-6
j_call: TRBJ2-1
clone_size: .
d_call: .
cdr3_length: 12
cdr3_aa: CASSPTGDEQFF
cdr3_nt: TGTGCCAGCAGCCCCACAGGAGATGAGCAGTTCTTC

v_call: TRBV3-1/TRBV3-2
j_call: TRBJ1-2
clone_size: .
d_call: TRBD1
cdr3_length: 17
cdr3_aa: CASSLLRDSTGHGGYTF
cdr3_nt: TGTGCCAGCAGCCTTCTAAGGGACAGCACGGGTCACGGCGGCTACACCTTC

v_call: TRBV9
j_call: TRBJ1-1
clone_size: .
d_call: .
cdr3_length: 13
cdr3_aa: CASSVRGSTEAFF
cdr3_nt: TGTGCCAGCAGCGTAAGGGGGAGTACTGAAGCTTTCTTT

v_call: TRBV28
j_call: TRBJ1-2
clone_size: .
d_call: .
cdr3_length: 13
cdr3_aa: CASSFQQGYGYTF
cdr3_nt: TGTGCCAGCAGTTTTCAACAGGGTTATGGCTACACCTTC

v_call: TRBV6-1
j_call: TRBJ2-7
clone_size: once
d_call: TRBD1
cdr3_length: 14
cdr3_aa: CASRRTGATYEQYF
cdr3_nt: TGTGCCAGCAGAAGGACAGGAGCTACCTACGAGCAGTACTTC

v_call: TRBV3-1/TRBV3-2
j_call: TRBJ1-1
clone_size: many
d_call: .
cdr3_length: 20
cdr3_aa: CASSQGGPFRPRLRERKAFF
cdr3_nt: TGTGCCAGCAGCCAAGGCGGACCCTTCAGGCCTCGGCTAAGGGAGCGGAAAGCTTTCTTT